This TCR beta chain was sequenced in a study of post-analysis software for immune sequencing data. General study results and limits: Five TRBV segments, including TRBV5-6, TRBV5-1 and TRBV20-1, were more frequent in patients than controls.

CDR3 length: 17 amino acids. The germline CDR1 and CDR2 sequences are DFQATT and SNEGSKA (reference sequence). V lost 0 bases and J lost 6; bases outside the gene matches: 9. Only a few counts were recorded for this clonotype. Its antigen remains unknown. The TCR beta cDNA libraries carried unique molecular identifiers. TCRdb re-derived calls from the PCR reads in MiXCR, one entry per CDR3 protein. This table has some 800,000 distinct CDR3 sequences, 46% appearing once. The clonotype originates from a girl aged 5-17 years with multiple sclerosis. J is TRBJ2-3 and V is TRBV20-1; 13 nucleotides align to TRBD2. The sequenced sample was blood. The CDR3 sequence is CSAREEGLAGRRDTQYF. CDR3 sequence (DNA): TGCAGTGCTAGAGAGGAGGGACTAGCGGGACGAAGGGATACGCAGTATTTT.